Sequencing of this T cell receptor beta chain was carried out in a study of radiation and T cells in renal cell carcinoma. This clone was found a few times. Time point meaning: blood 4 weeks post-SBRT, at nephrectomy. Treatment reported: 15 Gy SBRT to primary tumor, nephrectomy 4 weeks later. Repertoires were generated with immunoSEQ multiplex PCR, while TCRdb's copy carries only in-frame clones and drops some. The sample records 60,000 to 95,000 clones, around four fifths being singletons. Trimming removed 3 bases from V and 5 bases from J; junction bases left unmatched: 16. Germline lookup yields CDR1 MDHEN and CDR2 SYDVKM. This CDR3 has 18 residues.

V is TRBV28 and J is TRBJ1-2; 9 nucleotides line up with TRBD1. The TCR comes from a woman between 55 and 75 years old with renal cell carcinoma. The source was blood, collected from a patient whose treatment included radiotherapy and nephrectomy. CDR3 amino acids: CASSFWPDSDRGEYGYTF. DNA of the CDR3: TGTGCCAGCAGTTTTTGGCCGGACTCCGACAGGGGGGAATATGGCTACACCTTC.